The rows below give T cell receptor beta chains drawn from one sample of a study of beta chain features in type 1 diabetes. Using immunoSEQ multiplex PCR, the repertoire was profiled, and TCRdb retains in-frame clones only, with some absent. The data contain 35,000 to 50,000 clones, approximately 48% of them seen just once; the ten biggest clones take up over 0.2%. The sample taken for sequencing was stem cell memory CD4+ T cells from blood. The receptors come from a woman in her twenties or thirties in good health. CDR3s include the opening cysteine and the closing phenylalanine or tryptophan. Fields, in order: clone size, J gene, D gene, V gene, CDR3 length, CDR3 protein, CDR3 DNA. A D gene is named only where the DNA matches it firmly. Some rows have no size entry. The others give once, few or many, or a class for an expanded clone.

clone size: -; J gene: TRBJ1-1; D gene: -; V gene: TRBV5-4; CDR3 length: 13; CDR3 protein: CASSFRLNTEAFF; CDR3 DNA: TGTGCCAGCAGCTTTAGATTGAACACTGAAGCTTTCTTT
clone size: few; J gene: TRBJ1-2; D gene: -; V gene: TRBV9; CDR3 length: 14; CDR3 protein: CASTTQVGAGGYTF; CDR3 DNA: TGTGCCAGCACCACCCAAGTGGGGGCTGGGGGCTACACCTTC
clone size: -; J gene: TRBJ2-3; D gene: -; V gene: TRBV27; CDR3 length: 14; CDR3 protein: CASSPTSEPDTQYF; CDR3 DNA: TGTGCCAGCAGTCCCACTAGTGAGCCAGATACGCAGTATTTT
clone size: -; J gene: TRBJ1-1; D gene: -; V gene: TRBV7-3; CDR3 length: 15; CDR3 protein: CASSLSGQTNTEAFF; CDR3 DNA: TGTGCCAGCAGCTTATCCGGACAGACGAACACTGAAGCTTTCTTT
clone size: -; J gene: TRBJ2-3; D gene: -; V gene: TRBV7-3; CDR3 length: 14; CDR3 protein: CASSSQGRTDTQYF; CDR3 DNA: TGTGCCAGCAGTTCCCAGGGGCGCACAGATACGCAGTATTTT
clone size: -; J gene: TRBJ2-5; D gene: TRBD2; V gene: TRBV2; CDR3 length: 14; CDR3 protein: CASSVAGTAQTQYF; CDR3 DNA: TGTGCCAGCAGCGTAGCGGGGACGGCGCAGACCCAGTACTTC
clone size: -; J gene: TRBJ2-7; D gene: -; V gene: TRBV5-4; CDR3 length: 15; CDR3 protein: CASSLAASRSYEQYF; CDR3 DNA: TGTGCCAGCAGCTTGGCTGCTAGCAGGTCCTACGAGCAGTACTTC
clone size: -; J gene: TRBJ1-2; D gene: -; V gene: TRBV19; CDR3 length: 12; CDR3 protein: CASTEGGSGYTF; CDR3 DNA: TGTGCCAGTACCGAAGGGGGAAGTGGCTACACCTTC
clone size: once; J gene: TRBJ2-7; D gene: TRBD1; V gene: TRBV30; CDR3 length: 15; CDR3 protein: CAWSQDRGRIHEQYF; CDR3 DNA: TGTGCCTGGAGTCAGGACAGGGGGCGAATCCACGAGCAGTACTTC
clone size: -; J gene: TRBJ2-7; D gene: -; V gene: TRBV5-1; CDR3 length: 15; CDR3 protein: CASSLGPGSAHEQYF; CDR3 DNA: TGCGCCAGCAGCTTGGGTCCCGGGAGTGCCCACGAGCAGTACTTC
clone size: -; J gene: TRBJ2-5; D gene: -; V gene: TRBV7-2; CDR3 length: 13; CDR3 protein: CASSLDRKETQYF; CDR3 DNA: TGTGCCAGCAGTTTGGACAGAAAGGAGACCCAGTACTTC
clone size: -; J gene: TRBJ2-5; D gene: -; V gene: TRBV4-2; CDR3 length: 12; CDR3 protein: CASSFPQETQYF; CDR3 DNA: TGTGCCAGCAGCTTTCCTCAAGAGACCCAGTACTTC
clone size: -; J gene: TRBJ1-2; D gene: TRBD1; V gene: TRBV6-4; CDR3 length: 14; CDR3 protein: CASSDPRTGGGYTF; CDR3 DNA: TGTGCCAGCAGTGATCCCCGGACAGGGGGTGGCTACACCTTC
clone size: -; J gene: TRBJ1-1; D gene: -; V gene: TRBV7-2; CDR3 length: 13; CDR3 protein: CASSLGLRTEAFF; CDR3 DNA: TGTGCCAGCAGCTTAGGTCTTCGGACTGAAGCTTTCTTT
clone size: -; J gene: TRBJ2-5; D gene: -; V gene: TRBV7-9; CDR3 length: 14; CDR3 protein: CASTPRRDQETQYF; CDR3 DNA: TGTGCCAGCACCCCCCGGAGGGACCAAGAGACCCAGTACTTC
clone size: few; J gene: TRBJ2-5; D gene: -; V gene: TRBV28; CDR3 length: 13; CDR3 protein: CASSLGGEETQYF; CDR3 DNA: TGTGCCAGCAGTTTGGGCGGGGAAGAGACCCAGTACTTC
clone size: few; J gene: TRBJ2-3; D gene: -; V gene: TRBV10-2; CDR3 length: 15; CDR3 protein: CASCREAYSTDTQYF; CDR3 DNA: TGCGCCAGCTGCCGGGAAGCGTACAGCACAGATACGCAGTATTTT
clone size: -; J gene: TRBJ2-1; D gene: TRBD2; V gene: TRBV9; CDR3 length: 16; CDR3 protein: CASSVVGREGRSEQFF; CDR3 DNA: TGTGCCAGCAGCGTAGTCGGGCGGGAGGGCCGTAGTGAGCAGTTCTTC
clone size: -; J gene: TRBJ2-3; D gene: -; V gene: TRBV19; CDR3 length: 14; CDR3 protein: CASSKARLADTQYF; CDR3 DNA: TGTGCCAGTAGTAAGGCTAGGCTGGCGGATACGCAGTATTTT
clone size: few; J gene: TRBJ2-5; D gene: -; V gene: TRBV11-2; CDR3 length: 12; CDR3 protein: CASSLLEETQYF; CDR3 DNA: TGTGCCAGCAGCTTATTGGAGGAGACCCAGTACTTC
clone size: -; J gene: TRBJ2-1; D gene: TRBD1; V gene: TRBV27; CDR3 length: 15; CDR3 protein: CASSPRGTVYNEQFF; CDR3 DNA: TGTGCCAGCAGTCCAAGGGGGACAGTATACAATGAGCAGTTCTTC
clone size: -; J gene: TRBJ1-1; D gene: -; V gene: TRBV7-3; CDR3 length: 14; CDR3 protein: CASSLEVQGTEAFF; CDR3 DNA: TGTGCCAGCAGTCTGGAGGTACAAGGCACTGAAGCTTTCTTT
clone size: few; J gene: TRBJ2-7; D gene: TRBD1; V gene: TRBV29-1; CDR3 length: 16; CDR3 protein: CSVEDSHTGGRREQYF; CDR3 DNA: TGCAGCGTTGAAGATTCCCACACAGGGGGTAGGAGGGAGCAGTACTTC
clone size: -; J gene: TRBJ2-5; D gene: -; V gene: TRBV7-9; CDR3 length: 14; CDR3 protein: CASSLTGSWETQYF; CDR3 DNA: TGTGCCAGCAGCTTAACTGGTAGCTGGGAGACCCAGTACTTC
clone size: few; J gene: TRBJ2-1; D gene: -; V gene: TRBV5-4; CDR3 length: 13; CDR3 protein: CASSLDRDNEQFF; CDR3 DNA: TGTGCCAGCAGCTTGGACCGGGACAATGAGCAGTTCTTC
clone size: -; J gene: TRBJ2-1; D gene: TRBD2; V gene: TRBV7-3; CDR3 length: 16; CDR3 protein: CASSLMGLAGGHEQFF; CDR3 DNA: TGTGCCAGCAGCTTAATGGGGCTAGCGGGAGGTCATGAGCAGTTCTTC
clone size: few; J gene: TRBJ2-7; D gene: TRBD2; V gene: TRBV4-2; CDR3 length: 14; CDR3 protein: CASSKKEREHEQYF; CDR3 DNA: TGTGCCAGCAGCAAAAAGGAGCGGGAACACGAGCAGTACTTC
clone size: -; J gene: TRBJ2-7; D gene: TRBD2; V gene: TRBV28; CDR3 length: 14; CDR3 protein: CASSFLGLAGDPYF; CDR3 DNA: TGTGCCAGCAGTTTCCTTGGACTAGCGGGAGATCCGTACTTC
clone size: few; J gene: TRBJ2-7; D gene: -; V gene: TRBV29-1; CDR3 length: 13; CDR3 protein: CSGQEGGSYEQYF; CDR3 DNA: TGCAGCGGTCAGGAGGGCGGCTCCTACGAGCAGTACTTC
clone size: -; J gene: TRBJ1-4; D gene: TRBD1; V gene: TRBV28; CDR3 length: 18; CDR3 protein: CASSSPGQGGATNEKLFF; CDR3 DNA: TGTGCCAGCAGTTCCCCCGGACAGGGCGGGGCAACTAATGAAAAACTGTTTTTT
clone size: few; J gene: TRBJ2-7; D gene: -; V gene: TRBV5-4; CDR3 length: 15; CDR3 protein: CASSLAASRSYEQYF; CDR3 DNA: TGTGCCAGCAGCTTGGCTGCTAGCAGGTCCTACGAGCAGTACTTC
clone size: -; J gene: TRBJ1-5; D gene: -; V gene: TRBV10-2; CDR3 length: 13; CDR3 protein: CASTDSRNQPQHF; CDR3 DNA: TGCGCCAGCACCGACAGTCGTAATCAGCCCCAGCATTTT
clone size: -; J gene: TRBJ2-1; D gene: TRBD1; V gene: TRBV16; CDR3 length: 16; CDR3 protein: CASSQGGQGSYNEQFF; CDR3 DNA: TGTGCCAGCAGCCAAGGGGGACAGGGGTCCTACAATGAGCAGTTCTTC
clone size: -; J gene: TRBJ2-2; D gene: TRBD2; V gene: TRBV5-1; CDR3 length: 14; CDR3 protein: CASKLLAGAGELFF; CDR3 DNA: TGCGCCAGCAAATTGTTAGCGGGGGCCGGGGAGCTGTTTTTT
clone size: once; J gene: TRBJ2-3; D gene: -; V gene: TRBV7-8; CDR3 length: 13; CDR3 protein: CASSFGSWNTQYF; CDR3 DNA: TGTGCCAGCAGCTTCGGGAGTTGGAATACGCAGTATTTT
clone size: once; J gene: TRBJ1-5; D gene: -; V gene: TRBV6-1; CDR3 length: 15; CDR3 protein: CASRRVGNSNQPQHF; CDR3 DNA: TGTGCCAGCAGAAGAGTCGGGAATAGCAATCAGCCCCAGCATTTT
clone size: -; J gene: TRBJ1-2; D gene: TRBD1; V gene: TRBV27; CDR3 length: 16; CDR3 protein: CASNPVPGQGVHGYTF; CDR3 DNA: TGTGCCAGCAATCCGGTACCAGGACAGGGAGTGCATGGCTACACCTTC
clone size: -; J gene: TRBJ1-2; D gene: TRBD1; V gene: TRBV2; CDR3 length: 14; CDR3 protein: CATSEQGGNYGYTF; CDR3 DNA: TGTGCCACTTCGGAGCAGGGGGGAAACTATGGCTACACCTTC